These 15 T cell receptor beta chains came from one sample sequenced in a study of T-cell reconstitution after alpha-beta-depleted transplantation in children. Preparation of the TCRbeta library involved a method that used unique molecular identifiers. TCRdb reprocessed the PCR reads with MiXCR, giving one entry per CDR3 protein. The table includes a few hundred thousand distinct CDR3 sequences, 10% to 15% detected once. Specimen: PBMCs, mostly from graft donor cells, collected 360 days after TCRalphabeta/CD19-depleted stem cell transplant. These TCRs come from a male patient between 10 and 17 years old who had a stem cell transplant for acute myeloid leukemia, so the T cells may come from the graft donor.

This clonotype occurred many times. The gene calls are TRBV5-1 and TRBJ2-7, with TRBD2 as a possible D gene (6 bases). The CDR3 contains 16 residues. Germline lookup yields CDR1 SGHRS and CDR2 YFSETQ. V lost 4 bases, J lost 0 bases, and 17 bases lay in between. CDR3 region: CASSAYSGTHSYEQYF. CDR3 DNA sequence: TGCGCCAGCAGCGCCTATTCCGGGACTCACTCCTACGAGCAGTACTTC.

This clonotype showed up just a few times. The rearrangement links TRBV20-1 to TRBJ2-3, with D possibly being TRBD1 (6 bases). The CDR3 sequence is 14 residues long. The V gene's germline CDR1 is DFQATT and CDR2 SNEGSKA (reference sequence). V was cut by 6 bases and J by 2 bases, with 15 bases left in between. CDR3 region: CSAPLTGATDTQYF. CDR3 in DNA: TGCAGTGCACCGCTGACAGGCGCCACAGATACGCAGTATTTT.

J is TRBJ2-5 and V is TRBV4-3, with 9 bases identical to TRBD1. Germline V gene sequence: CDR1 LGHNA, CDR2 YSLEER. After removal of 3 bases from V and 3 bases from J, the junction contained 2 bases not matched to a gene. This CDR3 is built from 14 residues. The CDR3 region is CASSQWTGEETQYF. CDR3 nucleotides: TGCGCCAGCAGCCAGTGGACAGGGGAAGAGACCCAGTACTTC.

The chain links TRBV10-3 to TRBJ2-5, with TRBD1 identical over 7 bases. Germline-derived CDR1 and CDR2 are ENHRY and SYGVKD. This CDR3 region has 13 residues. The trim removed 10 bases at V and 1 base at J, leaving 6 bases unmatched. Written as DNA, the CDR3 is TGTGCCACCCTCCCAGGGGGCCAAGAGACCCAGTACTTC. It specifies CATLPGGQETQYF.

In this sample, this clonotype turned up many times. The genes are TRBV11-2 and TRBJ2-1; perhaps D is TRBD1 or TRBD2 (5 bases each). This CDR3 comprises 15 residues. V dropped 2 bases and J dropped 9 bases, with 17 bases sitting between them. The V gene's germline CDR1 is SGHAT and CDR2 FQNNGV. CDR3 protein: CASSLFAASTGEQFF. CDR3 DNA sequence: TGTGCCAGCAGCTTATTCGCGGCTAGCACAGGTGAGCAGTTCTTC.

V is TRBV3-1 and J is TRBJ2-2, with 8 bases lining up with TRBD2. There are 15 residues in the CDR3. V lost 3 bases and J lost 2; bases outside the gene matches: 2. Germline V CDR1 and CDR2: LGHDT, YNNKEL (reference sequence). The CDR3 DNA is TGTGCCAGCAGCCAGGGACTAGGAAACACCGGGGAGCTGTTTTTT. It is translated as CASSQGLGNTGELFF.

V and J are TRBV29-1 and TRBJ2-5, with 7 bases that match TRBD2. Germline V gene lookup returns CDR1 SQVTM and CDR2 ANQGSEA. Unmatched junction bases numbered 8, after V lost 5 bases and J lost 5 bases. The CDR3 runs to 13 residues. The CDR3 DNA sequence: TGCAGCGTTTCGGGGGTGGGAGGGGAGACCCAGTACTTC. Translated, it gives CSVSGVGGETQYF.

This clonotype was counted a few times. The chain uses TRBV7-6 and TRBJ2-1; perhaps TRBD2 as D (6 bases). Deletions cut 0 bases from V and 7 bases from J, with 16 bases between. This CDR3 spans 16 amino acids. Per the germline V gene, CDR1 is SGHVS and CDR2 is FNYEAQ. The CDR3 reads CASSLALSGGDNEQFF. In DNA form, the CDR3 reads TGTGCCAGCAGCTTAGCATTGAGCGGAGGGGATAATGAGCAGTTCTTC.

This clonotype was counted between two and nine times. The CDR3 nucleotides are TGCGCCAGCAGCCAAGTTCAGGGGGCGAAAAACATTCAGTACTTC. This translates into CASSQVQGAKNIQYF. V is TRBV4-3 and J is TRBJ2-4, with TRBD1 matching over 8 bases. Unmatched junction bases numbered 3, after V lost 1 base and J lost 4 bases. The V gene's germline CDR1 is LGHNA and CDR2 YSLEER. CDR3 length equals 15 residues.

This clonotype was recorded a few times. V is TRBV29-1 and J is TRBJ2-1, with D tentatively TRBD2 (6 bases). The CDR3 runs 15 residues. V lost 6 bases and J 11 bases, leaving 26 bases between the germline ends. Per germline, CDR1 SQVTM and CDR2 ANQGSEA. This CDR3 is CSVTLGLLGAMKQFF. In DNA, the CDR3 is TGCAGCGTCACCCTGGGACTCCTCGGCGCAATGAAGCAGTTCTTC.

The CDR3 region is CASSPRQGFGAEQYF. The DNA for the CDR3 is TGTGCCAGCAGCCCGAGACAGGGATTCGGGGCCGAGCAGTACTTC. This rearrangement joins TRBV9 to TRBJ2-7; 7 nucleotides match TRBD1. The V segment lost 4 bases and the J segment 6 bases; nucleotides outside the gene matches: 13. The germline gives CDR1 SGDLS, CDR2 YYNGEE. This CDR3 comprises 15 residues.

In its sample, this clonotype was seen many times. The gene calls are TRBV4-3 and TRBJ2-1; 7 bases fit TRBD1. Germline lookup yields CDR1 LGHNA and CDR2 YSLEER. There are 16 residues in the CDR3. The J segment lost 4 bases and the V segment lost 0 bases, leaving 6 bases of the junction unmatched. The CDR3, as DNA: TGCGCCAGCAGCCAAGAAGCCGGACAGGCTTACAATGAGCAGTTCTTC. This sequence encodes CASSQEAGQAYNEQFF.

The CDR3 is CASRAGLAGGPNEQFF. CDR3 nucleotide sequence: TGCGCCAGCAGGGCGGGTCTAGCGGGAGGGCCCAATGAGCAGTTCTTC. The genes are TRBV5-1 and TRBJ2-1, with 12 nucleotides matching TRBD2. Germline CDR1 SGHRS, CDR2 YFSETQ. This CDR3 is built from 16 residues. The junction had 9 bases not matched to a gene; V was cut back by 5 bases and J by 6 bases. Using reference TRBV5-1 and TRBJ2-1 for the parts outside the CDR3, the full variable domain is KAGVTQTPRYLIKTRGQQVTLSCSPISGHRSVSWYQQTPGQGLQFLFEYFSETQRNKGNFPGRFSGRQFSNSRSEMNVSTLELGDSALYLCASRAGLAGGPNEQFFGPGTRLTVL.

The CDR3 DNA is TGTGCCAGCAGCTTATCAACAGATGAAGAGACCCAGTACTTC. It is translated as CASSLSTDEETQYF. This chain links TRBV7-2 with TRBJ2-5; no definite D call. Trimming pared 2 bases from V and 3 bases from J, leaving 10 bases between. The CDR3 runs to 14 residues. Germline lookup yields CDR1 SGHTA and CDR2 FQGNSA.

This clonotype was seen a few times. The gene calls are TRBV6-2 or TRBV6-3 and TRBJ2-5; 7 bases are a match to TRBD2. V shed 0 bases and J 4 bases; nucleotides not matched to a gene: 5. Germline CDR1 and CDR2: MNHEY and SVGEGT. The CDR3 totals 15 residues. The CDR3 DNA sequence: TGTGCCAGCAGTTACTCCGGGACTAACACAGAGACCCAGTACTTC. Translation gives CASSYSGTNTETQYF.